Sequencing of this TCR beta chain was carried out in a study of beta chain features in type 1 diabetes. Notes on the study in general: Patients with Type 1 diabetes showed moderately but significantly shorter TCRB CDR3s in all four CD4+ subsets.

The CDR3 runs to 9 residues. Germline CDR1 DFQATT, CDR2 SNEGSKA (reference sequence). V shed 4 bases and J shed 10 bases, with 5 bases lying between them. This clone was observed a few times. What it binds is not known. Reverse transcription of all isolated RNA meant that expressed TCRB transcripts were sequenced. Using immunoSEQ multiplex PCR, the repertoire was profiled, and TCRdb retains in-frame clones only, with some absent. The table has about 710,000 clones, over 13% seen once. J is TRBJ2-1 and V is TRBV20-1; D gene unclear. Material: naive CD4+ T cells from blood. This receptor was identified in a man younger than 35 with type 1 diabetes. The CDR3 loop is CSAKREQFF. The CDR3 DNA is TGCAGTGCTAAAAGGGAGCAGTTCTTC.